This T cell receptor (beta chain) was captured by sequencing in a study of identical twins. CDR1 is DFQATT, CDR2 SNEGSKA, per germline (reference sequence). The CDR3 is 13 residues long. V was shortened by 3 bases and J by 5 bases, with 13 bases between the two germline ends. This clonotype appeared a few times. TCRdb processed the 5' RACE reads anew with MiXCR; each CDR3 protein has one entry. The sample lists about 280,000 distinct CDR3 sequences, approximately 8% seen once, with over 2% in the top ten. The data were also submitted as part of a second study, on yellow fever vaccine responses in identical twins.

Material: memory (CD45RO+) T cells sorted from blood. The sequence came from a woman under 30 in good health. The chain joins TRBV20-1 to TRBJ2-5; possible D gene TRBD2, 5 bases. The CDR3, as DNA: TGCAGTGCTAGTCCTAGCTTCGGGGAGACCCAGTACTTC. As protein: CSASPSFGETQYF.